These T cell receptor beta chains were read from a single sample in a study of human T cells and chemical hapten exposure. Via MiXCR, TCRdb re-called the 5' RACE reads, giving one row per CDR3 protein. The sample includes around 140,000 distinct CDR3 sequences, 3.5% to 5% seen only once; the top ten take about 1.3%. The receptors come from a female donor in good health. Each CDR3 is given without its conserved first and last residue.

CDR3 protein: ASSEYTNYGYT
J gene: TRBJ1-2
V gene: TRBV25-1

CDR3 protein: ASRKRGSLYNEQF
J gene: TRBJ2-1
V gene: TRBV12-3/TRBV12-4

CDR3 protein: ASSLAAGGDEQY
J gene: TRBJ2-7
V gene: TRBV7-7

CDR3 protein: ASSYSFAGGEKLF
J gene: TRBJ1-4
V gene: TRBV6-5

CDR3 protein: ASSPLGGLGTGELF
J gene: TRBJ2-2
V gene: TRBV4-1

CDR3 protein: ASSLMAGNSPLH
J gene: TRBJ1-6
V gene: TRBV7-2

CDR3 protein: ASSFFQGSNQPQH
J gene: TRBJ1-5
V gene: TRBV7-2

CDR3 protein: ASSQDLLFGGQNYGYT
J gene: TRBJ1-2
V gene: TRBV4-2

CDR3 protein: ASSPHPSGQGVTDTQY
J gene: TRBJ2-3
V gene: TRBV6-2/TRBV6-3

CDR3 protein: AISEAPGQVAKNIQY
J gene: TRBJ2-4
V gene: TRBV10-3

CDR3 protein: ATSWGPSNVADTQY
J gene: TRBJ2-3
V gene: TRBV15

CDR3 protein: ASSLNYRGTSSPLH
J gene: TRBJ1-6
V gene: TRBV7-8

CDR3 protein: ASSYSRTEAF
J gene: TRBJ1-1
V gene: TRBV6-1

CDR3 protein: ASRRESRKQF
J gene: TRBJ2-1
V gene: TRBV6-6

CDR3 protein: ASRDMAGRNQPQH
J gene: TRBJ1-5
V gene: TRBV6-1

CDR3 protein: SAEGVPPDTQY
J gene: TRBJ2-3
V gene: TRBV20-1

CDR3 protein: ASSSVGTGPRDTQY
J gene: TRBJ2-3
V gene: TRBV12-3/TRBV12-4

CDR3 protein: ASSPMGQGKPQH
J gene: TRBJ1-5
V gene: TRBV18

CDR3 protein: ASRSAEGSGAF
J gene: TRBJ1-1
V gene: TRBV6-5

CDR3 protein: ASSLAETTEAF
J gene: TRBJ1-1
V gene: TRBV12-3/TRBV12-4

CDR3 protein: ASSPQGRNTEAF
J gene: TRBJ1-1
V gene: TRBV12-3/TRBV12-4

CDR3 protein: ASSKERGLYEQY
J gene: TRBJ2-7
V gene: TRBV10-1

CDR3 protein: ASSDSSYQPQH
J gene: TRBJ1-5
V gene: TRBV2

CDR3 protein: ATSRDIARGGYDNEQF
J gene: TRBJ2-1
V gene: TRBV15

CDR3 protein: ASSEARGSGGTDTQY
J gene: TRBJ2-3
V gene: TRBV6-1

CDR3 protein: ATRGQGQVNEQF
J gene: TRBJ2-1
V gene: TRBV15

CDR3 protein: AISESISSGGQETQY
J gene: TRBJ2-5
V gene: TRBV10-3

CDR3 protein: AWREKSGNTIY
J gene: TRBJ1-3
V gene: TRBV30

CDR3 protein: ASSPGSSYNEQF
J gene: TRBJ2-1
V gene: TRBV3-1

CDR3 protein: ATKPQVYTEAF
J gene: TRBJ1-1
V gene: TRBV6-6

CDR3 protein: ASSRGHRRDRVYHEQY
J gene: TRBJ2-7
V gene: TRBV6-5

CDR3 protein: ASSLAMAGGPETQY
J gene: TRBJ2-5
V gene: TRBV7-2

CDR3 protein: ASSWTGEPYGYT
J gene: TRBJ1-2
V gene: TRBV6-5

CDR3 protein: ASSLYIAPTEESYT
J gene: TRBJ1-2
V gene: TRBV7-8

CDR3 protein: ASSVESRAGEQY
J gene: TRBJ2-7
V gene: TRBV9

CDR3 protein: ASSFRTGSNQPQH
J gene: TRBJ1-5
V gene: TRBV12-3/TRBV12-4

CDR3 protein: SAPPGQSYNEQF
J gene: TRBJ2-1
V gene: TRBV20-1

CDR3 protein: ASEDGNYGYT
J gene: TRBJ1-2
V gene: TRBV28

CDR3 protein: ASSPGQGVLDTQY
J gene: TRBJ2-3
V gene: TRBV5-8

CDR3 protein: ASSPDLGTDTQY
J gene: TRBJ2-3
V gene: TRBV7-6

CDR3 protein: ASSLRGPHNQPQH
J gene: TRBJ1-5
V gene: TRBV27

CDR3 protein: ASSPLRQGAGGYT
J gene: TRBJ1-2
V gene: TRBV11-2

CDR3 protein: ASAPFSDCLSEQY
J gene: TRBJ2-7
V gene: TRBV7-7

CDR3 protein: ASSYSIVSGPLYEQY
J gene: TRBJ2-7
V gene: TRBV6-6

CDR3 protein: ASSQDRAEAF
J gene: TRBJ1-1
V gene: TRBV4-1

CDR3 protein: ASSPQTGTVADEQF
J gene: TRBJ2-1
V gene: TRBV9

CDR3 protein: ASSLTRGRWETQY
J gene: TRBJ2-5
V gene: TRBV7-3

CDR3 protein: ASSSAGLAGGEQY
J gene: TRBJ2-7
V gene: TRBV5-1

CDR3 protein: ASSLAATPGRAF
J gene: TRBJ1-1
V gene: TRBV7-9

CDR3 protein: ASGRGWDSPLH
J gene: TRBJ1-6
V gene: TRBV6-2/TRBV6-3

CDR3 protein: ASSLNRADNSPLH
J gene: TRBJ1-6
V gene: TRBV12-3/TRBV12-4

CDR3 protein: ASSQEYPGTTETQY
J gene: TRBJ2-5
V gene: TRBV4-3

CDR3 protein: ASSLNPQGAKSYEQY
J gene: TRBJ2-7
V gene: TRBV5-1